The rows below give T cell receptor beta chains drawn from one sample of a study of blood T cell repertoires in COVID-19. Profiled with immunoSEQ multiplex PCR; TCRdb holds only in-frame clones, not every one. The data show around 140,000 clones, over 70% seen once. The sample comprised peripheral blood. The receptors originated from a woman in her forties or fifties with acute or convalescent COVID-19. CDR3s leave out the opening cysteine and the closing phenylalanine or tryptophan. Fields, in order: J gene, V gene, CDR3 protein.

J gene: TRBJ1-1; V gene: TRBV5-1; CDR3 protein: ASSLRVGEGSEAF
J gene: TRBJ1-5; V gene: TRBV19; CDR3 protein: ASSTFSIQLIQPQH
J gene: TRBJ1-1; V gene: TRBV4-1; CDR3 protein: ASSQDLGNTEAF
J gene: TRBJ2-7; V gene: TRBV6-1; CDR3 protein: ASSDPGTGSSYEQY
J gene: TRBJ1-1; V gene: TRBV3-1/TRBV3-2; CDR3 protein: ASSRAGTEAF
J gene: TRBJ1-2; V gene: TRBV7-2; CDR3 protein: ASSRDRPPNGYT
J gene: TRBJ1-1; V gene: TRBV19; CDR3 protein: ASIPHGVFKDTEAF
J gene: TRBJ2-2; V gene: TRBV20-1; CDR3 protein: SASLGGANTGELF
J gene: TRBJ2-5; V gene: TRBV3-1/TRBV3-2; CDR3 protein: ASSQDPGRSGSVGETQY
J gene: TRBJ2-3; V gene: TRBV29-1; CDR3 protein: SVVSGTSTDTQY
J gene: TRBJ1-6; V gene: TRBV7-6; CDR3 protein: ASSPREFYNSPLH
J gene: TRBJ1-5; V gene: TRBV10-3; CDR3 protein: ATAGEGGNQPQH
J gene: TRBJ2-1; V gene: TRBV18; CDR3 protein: ASSPFNRGLWNEQF
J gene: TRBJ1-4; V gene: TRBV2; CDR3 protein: ASTRQGLGGEKLF
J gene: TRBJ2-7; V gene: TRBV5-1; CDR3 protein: ASRIETRTREQY
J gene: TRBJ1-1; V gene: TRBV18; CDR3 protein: ASSPSVNTEAF
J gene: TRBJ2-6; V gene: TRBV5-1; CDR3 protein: ASSFSLSGANVLT
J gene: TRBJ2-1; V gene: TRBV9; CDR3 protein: ASSEPYGGFNEQF
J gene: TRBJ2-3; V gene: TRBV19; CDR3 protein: ASSISAGVPDTQY
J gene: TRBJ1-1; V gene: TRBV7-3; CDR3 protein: ASSPGPAGVHTEAF
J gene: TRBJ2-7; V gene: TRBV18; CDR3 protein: ASSLPGVEQY
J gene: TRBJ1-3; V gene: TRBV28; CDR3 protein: ASSLVTGSGNTIY
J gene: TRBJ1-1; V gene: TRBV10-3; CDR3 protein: AISERGLRDTEAF
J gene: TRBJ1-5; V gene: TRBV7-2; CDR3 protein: ASSWTVNSNQPQH
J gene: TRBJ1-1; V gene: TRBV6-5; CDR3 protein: ASRHNFYGATEAF
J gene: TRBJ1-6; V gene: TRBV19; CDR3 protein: ASSITPGDVNSPLH
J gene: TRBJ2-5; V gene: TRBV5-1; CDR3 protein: ASSLSLAGASYQETQY
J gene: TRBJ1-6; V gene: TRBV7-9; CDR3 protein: ASSFGTGINSPLH
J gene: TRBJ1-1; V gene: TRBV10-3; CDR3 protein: AISDLEGTGTEAF
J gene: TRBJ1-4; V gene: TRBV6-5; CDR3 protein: AKRAQGTYEKLF
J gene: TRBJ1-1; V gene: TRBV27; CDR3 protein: ASSLIGLTNTEAF
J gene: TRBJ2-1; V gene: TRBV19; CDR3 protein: ASSTPYNEQF
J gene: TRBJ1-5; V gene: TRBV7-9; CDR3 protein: ASSLFVGSGGQPQH
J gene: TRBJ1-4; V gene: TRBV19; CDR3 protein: ASNLFGQGENEKLF
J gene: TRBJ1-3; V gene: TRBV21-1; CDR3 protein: ASSKWGGGISGNTIY
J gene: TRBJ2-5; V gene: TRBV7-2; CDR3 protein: ASSLAGTKETQY
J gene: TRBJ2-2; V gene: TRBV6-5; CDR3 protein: ASSPTGNTGELF
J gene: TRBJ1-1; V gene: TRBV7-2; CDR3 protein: ASSLVGDTEAF
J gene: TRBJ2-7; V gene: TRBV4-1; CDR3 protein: ASSQGTVYEQY
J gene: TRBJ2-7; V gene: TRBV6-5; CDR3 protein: ASSYGGRSYEQY
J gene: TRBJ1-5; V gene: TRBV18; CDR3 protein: ASSTGGSRPQH
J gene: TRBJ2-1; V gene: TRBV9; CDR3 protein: ASSVRLADNNEQF
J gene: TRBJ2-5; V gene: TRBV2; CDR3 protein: ASPLGAGDETQY
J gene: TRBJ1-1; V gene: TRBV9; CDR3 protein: ASSGKQGRENTEAF